Listed below are T cell receptor beta chains from one sample, sequenced in a study of T cell responses to AZD1222 COVID-19 vaccine. The table came from immunoSEQ multiplex PCR; TCRdb's copy has only in-frame clones and leaves some out. The sample holds around 130,000 clones; more than 90% are singletons and the top ten take roughly 1%. Sequencing used peripheral blood, obtained 28 days after the second AZD1222 dose. The origin of the receptors is an adult who received the AZD1222 COVID-19 vaccine. CDR3s include the opening cysteine and the closing phenylalanine or tryptophan. The order of the fields is J gene, D gene, V gene, CDR3 length, clone size, CDR3 protein, CDR3 DNA. D genes are given only for firm matches. Clone sizes are given selectively: once, few, many, or a class where the clone is expanded.

J: TRBJ2-5; D: TRBD2; V: TRBV29-1; length: 14; size: NA; CDR3: CSVESGRYQETQYF; DNA: TGCAGCGTTGAGAGCGGGAGGTACCAAGAGACCCAGTACTTC
J: TRBJ2-6; D: NA; V: TRBV11-2; length: 11; size: once; CDR3: CASSEDRWLTF; DNA: TGTGCCAGCAGCGAAGACAGGTGGCTAACTTTC
J: TRBJ1-4; D: NA; V: TRBV7-2; length: 15; size: NA; CDR3: CASSLARTGNEKLFF; DNA: TGTGCCAGCAGCTTAGCGCGCACAGGGAACGAAAAACTGTTTTTT
J: TRBJ1-1; D: NA; V: TRBV19; length: 16; size: NA; CDR3: CASSIPPGDVNTEAFF; DNA: TGTGCCAGTAGTATTCCTCCCGGGGACGTGAACACTGAAGCTTTCTTT
J: TRBJ1-1; D: NA; V: TRBV27; length: 15; size: NA; CDR3: CASSSAGSGNTEAFF; DNA: TGTGCCAGCAGTTCGGCAGGGAGTGGGAACACTGAAGCTTTCTTT
J: TRBJ2-1; D: NA; V: TRBV9; length: 12; size: NA; CDR3: CASSVGGDEQFF; DNA: TGTGCCAGCAGCGTAGGTGGGGATGAGCAGTTCTTC
J: TRBJ2-4; D: NA; V: TRBV19; length: 15; size: NA; CDR3: CASSPAGEGKNIQYF; DNA: TGTGCCAGTAGTCCTGCAGGGGAAGGCAAAAACATTCAGTACTTC
J: TRBJ2-3; D: NA; V: TRBV5-6; length: 14; size: NA; CDR3: CASSLAGRTDTQYF; DNA: TGTGCCAGCAGCTTGGCCGGTAGAACAGATACGCAGTATTTT
J: TRBJ2-7; D: NA; V: TRBV27; length: 14; size: NA; CDR3: CASSLVGGPYEQYF; DNA: TGTGCCAGCAGTCTAGTCGGGGGCCCTTACGAGCAGTACTTC
J: TRBJ2-7; D: NA; V: TRBV7-2; length: 13; size: once; CDR3: CASSTTDSSKQYF; DNA: TGTGCCAGCAGTACAACGGACTCCTCCAAGCAGTACTTC
J: TRBJ1-1; D: NA; V: TRBV29-1; length: 15; size: NA; CDR3: CSVRGGTGKGTEAFF; DNA: TGCAGCGTTCGTGGGGGGACGGGGAAGGGCACTGAAGCTTTCTTT
J: TRBJ1-4; D: NA; V: TRBV27; length: 15; size: NA; CDR3: CASSLSGGRGEKLFF; DNA: TGTGCCAGCAGTTTATCGGGAGGACGGGGGGAAAAACTGTTTTTT
J: TRBJ1-2; D: TRBD1; V: TRBV28; length: 14; size: NA; CDR3: CASSPTGAAYGYTF; DNA: TGTGCCAGCAGTCCGACAGGGGCGGCCTATGGCTACACCTTC
J: TRBJ2-1; D: NA; V: TRBV24-1; length: 17; size: NA; CDR3: CATSGLSPPGSYNEQFF; DNA: TGTGCCACCAGTGGCTTGTCACCCCCCGGGTCCTACAATGAGCAGTTCTTC
J: TRBJ2-2; D: NA; V: TRBV11-3; length: 13; size: NA; CDR3: CASSLEYTGELFF; DNA: TGTGCCAGCAGCCTGGAGTACACCGGGGAGCTGTTTTTT
J: TRBJ2-3; D: NA; V: TRBV7-3; length: 14; size: NA; CDR3: CASSLQTGIDTQYF; DNA: TGTGCCAGCAGCCTCCAAACAGGGATAGATACGCAGTATTTT
J: TRBJ1-5; D: NA; V: TRBV7-2; length: 15; size: NA; CDR3: CASSPRLGDNQPQHF; DNA: TGTGCCAGCAGCCCTCGACTTGGGGACAATCAGCCCCAGCATTTT
J: TRBJ1-1; D: NA; V: TRBV7-2; length: 14; size: NA; CDR3: CASSFQAGNTEAFF; DNA: TGTGCCAGCAGCTTTCAGGCGGGTAACACTGAAGCTTTCTTT
J: TRBJ2-7; D: TRBD1; V: TRBV3-1/TRBV3-2; length: 15; size: NA; CDR3: CASTNRGQGHYEQYF; DNA: TGTGCCAGCACTAATAGGGGACAGGGTCACTACGAGCAGTACTTC
J: TRBJ2-1; D: TRBD2; V: TRBV25-1; length: 17; size: NA; CDR3: CASTTGTSGVNYNEQFF; DNA: TGTGCCAGCACGACCGGGACTAGCGGGGTGAACTACAATGAGCAGTTCTTC
J: TRBJ2-7; D: TRBD1; V: TRBV6-2/TRBV6-3; length: 15; size: NA; CDR3: CASSYFSRGQDEQYF; DNA: TGTGCCAGCAGTTACTTTTCCAGGGGGCAGGACGAGCAGTACTTC
J: TRBJ2-2; D: NA; V: TRBV7-3; length: 14; size: once; CDR3: CASSSGSYTGELFF; DNA: TGTGCCAGCAGCTCGGGGTCCTACACCGGGGAGCTGTTTTTT
J: TRBJ2-3; D: TRBD2; V: TRBV11-3; length: 15; size: NA; CDR3: CASSPSGGRSDTQYF; DNA: TGTGCCAGCAGCCCGAGCGGGGGCCGGTCAGATACGCAGTATTTT
J: TRBJ2-7; D: NA; V: TRBV19; length: 15; size: NA; CDR3: CASSVFLSLNYEQYF; DNA: TGTGCCAGTTCTGTTTTCCTGAGCCTCAACTACGAGCAGTACTTC
J: TRBJ2-3; D: NA; V: TRBV29-1; length: 14; size: NA; CDR3: CSVEALGRTDTQYF; DNA: TGCAGCGTTGAAGCGCTGGGGCGCACAGATACGCAGTATTTT
J: TRBJ1-6; D: NA; V: TRBV7-8; length: 12; size: once; CDR3: CASSLEISPLHF; DNA: TGTGCCAGCAGCTTGGAAATTTCACCCCTCCACTTT
J: TRBJ2-2; D: NA; V: TRBV7-9; length: 17; size: few; CDR3: CASTQSGHGMNTGELFF; DNA: TGTGCCAGCACCCAAAGTGGGCACGGAATGAACACCGGGGAGCTGTTTTTT
J: TRBJ2-7; D: TRBD1; V: TRBV5-1; length: 13; size: NA; CDR3: CASSRDRGYEQYF; DNA: TGCGCCAGCAGCCGGGACAGGGGTTACGAGCAGTACTTC
J: TRBJ2-2; D: NA; V: TRBV7-2; length: 13; size: NA; CDR3: CASSSANTGELFF; DNA: TGTGCCAGCAGCTCCGCTAACACCGGGGAGCTGTTTTTT
J: TRBJ2-7; D: NA; V: TRBV3-1/TRBV3-2; length: 11; size: NA; CDR3: CASSAGAGQYF; DNA: TGTGCCAGCAGCGCTGGAGCGGGGCAGTACTTC
J: TRBJ2-6; D: NA; V: TRBV5-1; length: 13; size: once; CDR3: CASDISGANVLTF; DNA: TGCGCCAGTGACATTTCCGGGGCCAACGTCCTGACTTTC
J: TRBJ1-5; D: TRBD1; V: TRBV19; length: 15; size: NA; CDR3: CASSIGGDRGQPQHF; DNA: TGTGCCAGTAGTATAGGAGGGGACAGGGGCCAGCCCCAGCATTTT
J: TRBJ1-5; D: NA; V: TRBV30; length: 16; size: NA; CDR3: CAWSSPVDKMKQPQHF; DNA: TGTGCCTGGAGTTCACCCGTGGACAAAATGAAGCAGCCCCAGCATTTT
J: TRBJ2-1; D: NA; V: TRBV19; length: 15; size: NA; CDR3: CASSIEGILYNEQFF; DNA: TGTGCCAGTAGTATAGAGGGAATACTCTACAATGAGCAGTTCTTC
J: TRBJ1-1; D: NA; V: TRBV19; length: 14; size: NA; CDR3: CASSIQRGNTEAFF; DNA: TGTGCCAGTAGTATACAACGGGGGAACACTGAAGCTTTCTTT
J: TRBJ1-1; D: NA; V: TRBV6-5; length: 15; size: NA; CDR3: CASRGLNRDRAGAFF; DNA: TGTGCCAGCAGAGGATTGAACAGGGATCGTGCTGGAGCTTTCTTT